This TCR beta chain was captured by sequencing in a study of radiation and T cells in renal cell carcinoma. The time point: blood 4 weeks post-SBRT, at nephrectomy. This sample's treatment: 15 Gy SBRT to primary tumor, nephrectomy 4 weeks later. Sequenced by immunoSEQ multiplex PCR; TCRdb stores in-frame clones only, minus some. The repertoire includes approximately 90,000 clones, over 80% of them detected once, and approximately 9.6% sits in the top ten. This clone was found once. The CDR3 sequence is 15 residues long. With 0 bases removed from V and 7 bases from J, the gap between germline ends came to 10 bases. Germline-derived CDR1 and CDR2 are SGHDN and FVKESK.

This sequence originates from a man aged 50 to 60 with renal cell carcinoma. This sample comprised blood, obtained from a patient whose treatment included radiotherapy and nephrectomy. The V call is TRBV14, the J call TRBJ1-6, with a weak D call TRBD1 (6 bases). CDR3 coding DNA: TGTGCCAGCAGCCAAGATGGGGGGCACAATTCACCCCTCCACTTT. This gives the protein CASSQDGGHNSPLHF.